The next 14 T cell receptor beta chains were all read from a single sample in a study of shared T cell receptors in the human thymus. Produced via immunoSEQ multiplex PCR; TCRdb's table is partial and in-frame only. The table records approximately 580,000 clones, 75% to 85% of them present only once. These data also formed part of another study, on human thymus T cells.

Sequenced input: thymocytes. These receptors were collected from a boy under two years old with a congenital heart defect.

The chain combines TRBV11-2 with TRBJ2-1; weak D call: TRBD2 (6 bases). Germline V gives CDR1 SGHAT, CDR2 FQNNGV. The CDR3 runs to 16 residues. The germline V and J ends were trimmed by 2 bases and 7 bases, with 18 bases remaining between them. CDR3 amino acids: CASSLWKRELRNEQFF. The CDR3 DNA is TGTGCCAGCAGCTTATGGAAACGGGAGCTTAGAAATGAGCAGTTCTTC.

The chain combines TRBV4-3 with TRBJ2-7; D possibly corresponds to TRBD2 (5 bases). Germline V gene data show CDR1 as LGHNA and CDR2 as YSLEER. This CDR3 is 14 amino acids long. V lost 0 bases and J 1 base, leaving 7 bases between the germline ends. CDR3 protein: CASSQETISYEQYF. In nucleotides, the CDR3 is TGCGCCAGCAGCCAAGAGACTATATCCTACGAGCAGTACTTC.

The rearrangement joins TRBV18 to TRBJ1-5; D remains unclear. Trimming took 4 bases from V and 6 from J, leaving 16 bases between them. The CDR3 spans 15 residues. Germline assignment: CDR1 KGHSH and CDR2 LQKENI. The CDR3 DNA follows: TGTGCCAGCTCACGAACGGACTCGGGTGGTCAGCCCCAGCATTTT. Translating it yields CASSRTDSGGQPQHF. Full variable domain (outside the CDR3, taken from reference TRBV18 and TRBJ1-5): NAGVMQNPRHLVRRRGQEARLRCSPMKGHSHVYWYRQLPEEGLKFMVYLQKENIIDESGMPKERFSAEFPKEGPSILRIQQVVRGDSAAYFCASSRTDSGGQPQHFGDGTRLSIL.

The J gene is TRBJ2-1, the V gene TRBV5-1; D not certain. Germline V lookup: CDR1 SGHRS, CDR2 YFSETQ. V was cut by 3 bases and J by 5 bases, with 6 bases left in between. The CDR3 is 12 amino acids. The CDR3 loop is CASSSEHNEQFF. The CDR3 region has the DNA TGCGCCAGCAGCTCAGAACACAATGAGCAGTTCTTC.

This clone was seen more than once but under ten times. The CDR3 nucleotides are TGTGCCAGCAGTTCCCGTTGGAAGCGGGAGGGCTCGGAGACCCAGTACTTC. Translating it yields CASSSRWKREGSETQYF. The rearrangement joins TRBV27 to TRBJ2-5; TRBD2 aligns across 10 bases. Germline CDR1 reads MNHEY; CDR2 reads SMNVEV (reference sequence). J was trimmed by 5 bases and V by 4 bases; bases with no gene match: 13. CDR3 length equals 17 residues.

The chain recombines TRBV5-4 with TRBJ1-4; 9 positions agree with TRBD1. J lost 7 bases, V lost 0 bases, and 7 bases had no gene match. The germline V gene encodes CDR1 SGHNT and CDR2 YYREEE (reference sequence). CDR3 length: 16 residues. For the CDR3, the DNA is TGTGCCAGCAGCTTGGTGGGCGCGACAGGGGGTGAAAAACTGTTTTTT. Its translation: CASSLVGATGGEKLFF. The entire variable domain, with the rest obtained from reference TRBV5-4 and TRBJ1-4, is as follows: ETGVTQSPTHLIKTRGQQVTLRCSSQSGHNTVSWYQQALGQGPQFIFQYYREEENGRGNFPPRFSGLQFPNYSSELNVNALELDDSALYLCASSLVGATGGEKLFFGSGTQLSVL.

This rearrangement joins TRBV19 to TRBJ2-3; D may be TRBD1 (5 bases). The V gene's germline CDR1 is LNHDA and CDR2 SQIVND (reference sequence). V was pared by 4 bases and J by 0 bases, with 14 bases between. CDR3 size: 16 residues. The CDR3 loop reads CASSTPGLTSTDTQYF. For the CDR3, the DNA is TGTGCCAGTAGTACCCCAGGGCTTACTAGCACAGATACGCAGTATTTT.

The chain employs TRBV30 and TRBJ2-2; TRBD2 matches 7 bases. Germline V gene lookup returns CDR1 GTSNPN and CDR2 SVGIG (reference sequence). V lost 4 bases and J lost 3; bases outside the gene matches: 5. CDR3 length equals 14 residues. CDR3 bases: TGTGCCTGGACGAACGCGGGGGACACCGGGGAGCTGTTTTTT. It codes for CAWTNAGDTGELFF.

The gene calls are TRBV29-1 and TRBJ1-2; D not resolved. CDR1 SQVTM and CDR2 ANQGSEA come from the germline V gene. V dropped 1 base and J dropped 5 bases, with 5 bases sitting between them. This CDR3 is built from 11 residues. The DNA for the CDR3 is TGCAGCGTTGAAGGAGCTTATGGCTACACCTTC. Its protein product is CSVEGAYGYTF.

The rearrangement joins TRBV30 to TRBJ2-1; a weak D match, TRBD1 (6 bases). With 1 base removed from V and 4 bases from J, the gap between germline ends came to 20 bases. The CDR3 length is 17 residues. Germline lookup yields CDR1 GTSNPN and CDR2 SVGIG (reference sequence). CDR3 DNA sequence: TGTGCCTGGAGTGGAGCGGTAGACAGGTTCCCTTACAATGAGCAGTTCTTC. Its protein is CAWSGAVDRFPYNEQFF. Based on the CDR3 plus reference TRBV30 and TRBJ2-1, the full variable domain is SQTIHQWPATLVQPVGSPLSLECTVEGTSNPNLYWYRQAAGRGLQLLFYSVGIGQISSEVPQNLSASRPQDRQFILSSKKLLLSDSGFYLCAWSGAVDRFPYNEQFFGPGTRLTVL.

The chain uses TRBV2 and TRBJ2-4; tentatively, D is TRBD1 (6 bases). This CDR3 region has 17 residues. The ends were cut back, 4 bases at V and 0 bases at J, with 16 bases in the middle. Germline lookup yields CDR1 SNHLY and CDR2 FYNNEI. Here the CDR3 DNA reads TGTGCCAGCAGTGGACCACCACAGGGTTTAGCCAAAAACATTCAGTACTTC. It encodes CASSGPPQGLAKNIQYF.

The chain employs TRBV9 and TRBJ2-1, with 9 bases aligning to TRBD2. The V and J ends lost 4 bases and 5 bases, in that order; junction bases with no gene match: 10. CDR3 length equals 16 residues. CDR1 and CDR2 (germline): SGDLS, YYNGEE. In nucleotides, the CDR3 is TGTGCCAGCAGCCCCCGTCCCGGGACTAGCAACAATGAGCAGTTCTTC. Its protein product is CASSPRPGTSNNEQFF.

This chain uses TRBV11-2 with TRBJ1-2; D may be TRBD1 (6 bases). V was trimmed by 5 bases and J by 4 bases, leaving 8 bases between them. The CDR3 loop spans 12 amino acids. In germline, CDR1 is SGHAT, CDR2 FQNNGV. The CDR3 DNA reads TGTGCCAGCAGCAAGGGGGTCTATGGCTACACCTTC. This gives the protein CASSKGVYGYTF.

This clone was detected once. V is TRBV7-2 and J is TRBJ2-1, with TRBD2 as a possible D gene (6 bases). Germline CDR1 is SGHTA and CDR2 is FQGNSA. Trimming cost V 4 bases and J 6 bases, with 19 bases left between them. CDR3 length: 16 amino acids. This CDR3 is CASSSPEGGRANEQFF. CDR3 DNA: TGTGCCAGCAGCTCGCCGGAGGGCGGGCGGGCCAATGAGCAGTTCTTC.